Reported below is one TCR beta chain. Antigen unknown. This entry is derived from a study of vaccination effects on CD4 cells after COVID-19. Sequencing followed a ViraFEST assay step that expanded antigen-specific CD4+ T cells with viral peptide pools. Once cultured for approximately ten days, the cells underwent separation to obtain CD4+ T cells. SARS-CoV-2 infection was confirmed by PCR in the person between March and December 2020. The CDR3 is 17 residues long. Germline trimming cut 4 bases from V and 2 bases from J; bases unmatched to any gene: 10. The V gene's germline CDR1 is SGHTA and CDR2 FQGNSA. This table comes from immunoSEQ multiplex PCR, and its TCRdb copy is limited to in-frame clones, with some not included. The sample holds about 45,000 clones; about 68% are singletons and the top ten take just under 30%.

This clonotype was sampled from a human donor who had a prior SARS-CoV-2 infection. The chain employs TRBV7-2 and TRBJ2-7, with 11 bases lining up with TRBD2. Sequenced material: CD4+ T cells from PBMCs cultured with a peptide pool, taken before COVID-19 vaccination. CDR3 protein: CASSSKGAGLAAYEQYF. As DNA, the CDR3 is TGTGCCAGCAGCTCAAAGGGAGCGGGACTAGCGGCCTACGAGCAGTACTTC.